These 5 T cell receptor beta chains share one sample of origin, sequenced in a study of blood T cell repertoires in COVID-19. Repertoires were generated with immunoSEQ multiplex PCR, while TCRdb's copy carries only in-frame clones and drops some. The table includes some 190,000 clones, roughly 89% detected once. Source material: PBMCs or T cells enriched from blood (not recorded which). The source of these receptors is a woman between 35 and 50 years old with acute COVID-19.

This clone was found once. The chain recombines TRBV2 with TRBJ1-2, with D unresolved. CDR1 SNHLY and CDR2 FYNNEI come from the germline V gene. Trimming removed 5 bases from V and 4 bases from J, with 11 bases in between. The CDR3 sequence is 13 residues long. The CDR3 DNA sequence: TGTGCCAGCAGTCTAAACAGCCCCTATGGCTACACCTTC. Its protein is CASSLNSPYGYTF. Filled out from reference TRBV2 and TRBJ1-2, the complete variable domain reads EPEVTQTPSHQVTQMGQEVILRCVPISNHLYFYWYRQILGQKVEFLVSFYNNEISEKSEIFDDQFSVERPDGSNFTLKIRSTKLEDSAMYFCASSLNSPYGYTFGSGTRLTVV.

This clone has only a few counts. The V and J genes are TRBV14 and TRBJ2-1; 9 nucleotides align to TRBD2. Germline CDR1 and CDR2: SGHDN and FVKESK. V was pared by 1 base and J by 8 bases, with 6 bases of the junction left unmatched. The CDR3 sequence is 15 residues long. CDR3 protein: CASSQGGTSSHEQFF. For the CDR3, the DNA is TGTGCCAGCAGCCAAGGGGGGACTAGCAGCCATGAGCAGTTCTTC.

CDR3 DNA: TGTGCCAGCAGTTTAGAACAGTATAATTCACCCCTCCACTTT. Translated, it gives CASSLEQYNSPLHF. J is TRBJ1-6 and V is TRBV6-5; D is unclear. Deletions cut 4 bases from V and 4 bases from J, with 8 bases between. Germline loops: CDR1 MNHEY, CDR2 SVGAGI. This CDR3 has 14 amino acids.

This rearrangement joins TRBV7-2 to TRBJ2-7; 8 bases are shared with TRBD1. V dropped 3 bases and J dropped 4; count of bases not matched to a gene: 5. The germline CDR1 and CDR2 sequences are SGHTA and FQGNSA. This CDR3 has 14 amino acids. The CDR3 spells CASSFRQGAYEQYF. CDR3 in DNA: TGTGCCAGCAGCTTTCGCCAGGGGGCTTACGAGCAGTACTTC. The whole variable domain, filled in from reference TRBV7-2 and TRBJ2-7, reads GAGVSQSPSNKVTEKGKDVELRCDPISGHTALYWYRQSLGQGLEFLIYFQGNSAPDKSGLPSDRFSAERTGGSVSTLTIQRTQQEDSAVYLCASSFRQGAYEQYFGPGTRLTVT.

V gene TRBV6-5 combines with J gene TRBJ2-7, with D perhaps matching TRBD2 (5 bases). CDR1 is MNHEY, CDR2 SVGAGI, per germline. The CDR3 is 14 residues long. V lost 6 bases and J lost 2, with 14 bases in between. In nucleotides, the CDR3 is TGTGCCAGCAGGGGAGTCGGGCGGACCTACGAGCAGTACTTC. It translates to CASRGVGRTYEQYF.